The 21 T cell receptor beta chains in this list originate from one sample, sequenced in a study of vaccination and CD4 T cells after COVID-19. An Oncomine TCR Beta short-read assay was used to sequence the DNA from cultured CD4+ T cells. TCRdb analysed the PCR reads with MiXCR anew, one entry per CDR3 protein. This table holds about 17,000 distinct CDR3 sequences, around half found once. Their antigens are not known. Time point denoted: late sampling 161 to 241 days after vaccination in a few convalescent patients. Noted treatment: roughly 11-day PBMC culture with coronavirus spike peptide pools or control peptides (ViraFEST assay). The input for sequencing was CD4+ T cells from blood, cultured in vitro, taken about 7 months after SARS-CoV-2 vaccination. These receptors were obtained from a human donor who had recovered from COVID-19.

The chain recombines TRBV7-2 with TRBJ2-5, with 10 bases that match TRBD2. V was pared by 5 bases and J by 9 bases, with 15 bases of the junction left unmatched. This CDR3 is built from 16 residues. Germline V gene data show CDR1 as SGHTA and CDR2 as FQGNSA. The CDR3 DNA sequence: TGTGCCAGCAGCGCAACTCAGCGGGGGGGGTCAGGTCCCCAGTACTTC. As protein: CASSATQRGGSGPQYF.

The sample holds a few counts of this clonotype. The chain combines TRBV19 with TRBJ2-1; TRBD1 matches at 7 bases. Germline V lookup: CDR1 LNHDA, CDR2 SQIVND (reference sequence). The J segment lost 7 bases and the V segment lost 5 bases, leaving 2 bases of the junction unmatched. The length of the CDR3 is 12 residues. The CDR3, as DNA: TGTGCCAGTAGTCACAGGGGTAATGAGCAGTTCTTC. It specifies CASSHRGNEQFF. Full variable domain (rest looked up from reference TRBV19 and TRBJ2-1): DGGITQSPKYLFRKEGQNVTLSCEQNLNHDAMYWYRQDPGQGLRLIYYSQIVNDFQKGDIAEGYSVSREKKESFPLTVTSAQKNPTAFYLCASSHRGNEQFFGPGTRLTVL.

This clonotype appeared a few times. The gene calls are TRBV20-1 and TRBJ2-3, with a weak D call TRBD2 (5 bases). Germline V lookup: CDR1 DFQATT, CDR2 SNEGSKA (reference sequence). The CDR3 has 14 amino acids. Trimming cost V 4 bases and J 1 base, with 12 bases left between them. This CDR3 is CSAKGGEGTDTQYF. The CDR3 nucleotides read TGCAGTGCTAAAGGAGGCGAGGGCACAGATACGCAGTATTTT.

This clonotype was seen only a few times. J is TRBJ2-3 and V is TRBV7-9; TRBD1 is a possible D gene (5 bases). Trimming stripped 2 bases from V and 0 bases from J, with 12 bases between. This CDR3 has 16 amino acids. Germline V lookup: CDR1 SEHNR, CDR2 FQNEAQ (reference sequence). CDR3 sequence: CASSLPRQTSTDTQYF. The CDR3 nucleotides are TGTGCCAGCAGCTTACCCCGACAGACTAGCACAGATACGCAGTATTTT.

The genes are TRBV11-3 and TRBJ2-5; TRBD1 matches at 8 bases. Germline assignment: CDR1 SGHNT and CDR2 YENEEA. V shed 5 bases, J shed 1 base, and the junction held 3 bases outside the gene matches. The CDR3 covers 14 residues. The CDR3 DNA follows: TGTGCCAGCAGCATCCAGGGGGCCCAAGAGACCCAGTACTTC. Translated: CASSIQGAQETQYF.

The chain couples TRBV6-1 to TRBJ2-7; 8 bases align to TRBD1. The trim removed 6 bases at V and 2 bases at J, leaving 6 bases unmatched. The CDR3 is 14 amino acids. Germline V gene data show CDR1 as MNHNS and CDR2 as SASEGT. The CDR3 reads CASRPRQGTYEQYF. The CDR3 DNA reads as TGTGCCAGCAGACCCCGACAGGGGACCTACGAGCAGTACTTC.

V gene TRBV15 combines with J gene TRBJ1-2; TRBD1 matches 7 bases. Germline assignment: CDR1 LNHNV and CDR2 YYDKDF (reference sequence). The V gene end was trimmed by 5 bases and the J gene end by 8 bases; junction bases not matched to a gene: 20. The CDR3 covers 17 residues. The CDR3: CATSPEYRRQGGLGYTF. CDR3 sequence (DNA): TGTGCCACCAGCCCGGAGTACCGAAGACAGGGAGGTTTAGGCTACACCTTC.

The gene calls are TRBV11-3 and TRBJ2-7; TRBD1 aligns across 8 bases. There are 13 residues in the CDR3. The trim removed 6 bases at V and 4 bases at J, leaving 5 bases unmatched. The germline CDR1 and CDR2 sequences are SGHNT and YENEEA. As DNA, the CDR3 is TGTGCCAGCAGGAGAACAGGGGGTTACGAGCAGTACTTC. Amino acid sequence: CASRRTGGYEQYF.

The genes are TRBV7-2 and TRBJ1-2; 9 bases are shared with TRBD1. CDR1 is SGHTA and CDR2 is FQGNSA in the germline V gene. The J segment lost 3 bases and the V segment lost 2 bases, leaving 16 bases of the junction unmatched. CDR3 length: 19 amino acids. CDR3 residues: CASSLTPIVTGGAYYGYTF. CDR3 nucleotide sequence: TGTGCCAGCAGCTTAACGCCTATAGTCACAGGGGGCGCTTACTATGGCTACACCTTC.

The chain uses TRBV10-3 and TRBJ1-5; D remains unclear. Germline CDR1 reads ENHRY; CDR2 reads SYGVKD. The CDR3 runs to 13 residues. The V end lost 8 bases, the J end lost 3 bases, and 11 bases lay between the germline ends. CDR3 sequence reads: CAISDGFNQPQHF. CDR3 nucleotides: TGTGCCATCTCAGACGGCTTCAATCAGCCCCAGCATTTT.

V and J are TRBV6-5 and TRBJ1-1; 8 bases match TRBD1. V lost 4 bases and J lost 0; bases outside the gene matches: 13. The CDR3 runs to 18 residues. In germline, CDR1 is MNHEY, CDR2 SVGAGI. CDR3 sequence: CASSFTRGTGLLNTEAFF. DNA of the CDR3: TGTGCCAGCAGTTTCACTCGTGGGACAGGCCTACTGAACACTGAAGCTTTCTTT.

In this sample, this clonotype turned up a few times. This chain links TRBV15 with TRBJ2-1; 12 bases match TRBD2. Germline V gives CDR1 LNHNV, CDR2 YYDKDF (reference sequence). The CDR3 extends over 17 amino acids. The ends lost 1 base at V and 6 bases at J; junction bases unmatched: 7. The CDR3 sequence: CATSRGLLAGGPNEQFF. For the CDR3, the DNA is TGTGCCACCAGCAGAGGTCTACTAGCGGGGGGTCCCAATGAGCAGTTCTTC.

This CDR3 reads CASSLGDVLAGETQYF. In DNA form, the CDR3 reads TGTGCCAGCAGCTTAGGGGACGTGCTAGCCGGGGAGACCCAGTACTTC. V usage is TRBV7-8 and J usage is TRBJ2-5; D tentatively fits TRBD1 or TRBD2 (5 bases each). This CDR3 is built from 16 residues. Germline CDR1 is SGHVS and CDR2 is FQNEAQ. Trimming took 1 base from V and 5 from J, leaving 17 bases between them.

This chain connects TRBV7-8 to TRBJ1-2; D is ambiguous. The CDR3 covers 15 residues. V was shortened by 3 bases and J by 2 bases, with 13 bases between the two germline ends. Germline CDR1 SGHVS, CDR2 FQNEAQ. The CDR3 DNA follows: TGTGCCAGCAGCTTGGCCCTTCCGGGGAACTATGGCTACACCTTC. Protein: CASSLALPGNYGYTF. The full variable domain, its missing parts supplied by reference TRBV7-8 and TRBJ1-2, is GAGVSQSPRYKVAKRGQDVALRCDPISGHVSLFWYQQALGQGPEFLTYFQNEAQLDKSGLPSDRFFAERPEGSVSTLKIQRTQQEDSAVYLCASSLALPGNYGYTFGSGTRLTVV.

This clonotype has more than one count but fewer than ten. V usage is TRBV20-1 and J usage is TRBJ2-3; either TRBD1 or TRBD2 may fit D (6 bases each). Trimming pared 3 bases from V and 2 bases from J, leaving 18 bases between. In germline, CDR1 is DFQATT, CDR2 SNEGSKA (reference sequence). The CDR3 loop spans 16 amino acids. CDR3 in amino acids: CSASKEGGITTDTQYF. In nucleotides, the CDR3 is TGCAGTGCTAGTAAGGAGGGGGGTATTACCACAGATACGCAGTATTTT.

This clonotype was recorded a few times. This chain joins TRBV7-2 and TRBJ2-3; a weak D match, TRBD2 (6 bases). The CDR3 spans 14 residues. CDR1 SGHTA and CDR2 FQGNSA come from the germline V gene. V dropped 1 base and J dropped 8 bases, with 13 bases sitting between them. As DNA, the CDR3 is TGTGCCAGCAGCTTAGAGGGCGGGGCCCCTACGCAGTATTTT. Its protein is CASSLEGGAPTQYF.

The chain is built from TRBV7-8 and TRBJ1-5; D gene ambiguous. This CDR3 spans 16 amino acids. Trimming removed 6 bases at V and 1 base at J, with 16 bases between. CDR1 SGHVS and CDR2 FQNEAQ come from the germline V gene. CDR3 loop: CASSRTRTASNQPQHF. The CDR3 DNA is TGTGCCAGCAGTCGTACCCGGACGGCGAGCAATCAGCCCCAGCATTTT.

CDR3 in amino acids: CASSDRATEAFF. The CDR3 nucleotides are TGTGCCAGCTCGGACAGAGCCACTGAAGCTTTCTTT. The V call is TRBV6-1, the J call TRBJ1-1; a weak D match, TRBD1 (6 bases). V was pared by 8 bases and J by 4 bases, with 11 bases between. Per germline, CDR1 MNHNS and CDR2 SASEGT. The CDR3 totals 12 residues.

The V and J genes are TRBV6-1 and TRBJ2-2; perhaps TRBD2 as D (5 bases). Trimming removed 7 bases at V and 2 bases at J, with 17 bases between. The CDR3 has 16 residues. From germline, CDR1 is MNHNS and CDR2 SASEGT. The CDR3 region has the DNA TGTGCCAGCACCGGGGTTTGGGCAGACAACACCGGGGAGCTGTTTTTT. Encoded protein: CASTGVWADNTGELFF.

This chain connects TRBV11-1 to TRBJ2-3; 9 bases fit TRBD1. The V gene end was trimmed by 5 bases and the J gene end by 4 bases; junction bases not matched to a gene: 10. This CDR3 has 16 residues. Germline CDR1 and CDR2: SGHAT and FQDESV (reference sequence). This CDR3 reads CASSGRDRVRPDTQYF. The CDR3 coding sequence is TGTGCCAGCAGCGGCCGGGACAGGGTACGGCCAGATACGCAGTATTTT.

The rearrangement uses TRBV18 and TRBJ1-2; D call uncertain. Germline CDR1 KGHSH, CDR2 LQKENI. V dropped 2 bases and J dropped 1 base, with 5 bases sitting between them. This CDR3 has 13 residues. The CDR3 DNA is TGTGCCAGCTCACCAGGGGATAACTATGGCTACACCTTC. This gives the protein CASSPGDNYGYTF.